The sequence of this T cell receptor (beta chain) was determined in a study of T cell repertoires in cytomegalovirus infection. Comments on this clonotype: Its antigen is not identified.

The germline CDR1 and CDR2 sequences are MNHEY and SMNVEV (reference sequence). Between the trimmed V and J ends, which lost 7 bases and 2 bases, there was a span of 9 bases. This CDR3 is built from 13 residues. TCRdb fed the reads into MiXCR, producing one record per CDR3 protein. The data contain about 340,000 distinct CDR3 sequences, just under 30% of them singletons. This receptor was taken from a human donor in good health (CMV status not recorded). Some clones in this sample may be carry-over from other donors' samples. The chain uses TRBV27 and TRBJ2-1, with D perhaps matching TRBD1 (5 bases). The sample in question was cultured PBMCs, obtained from culture after CMV antigen stimulation. CDR3 DNA sequence: TGTGCCAGCATGACAGTCCCCTACAATGAGCAGTTCTTC. This codes for CASMTVPYNEQFF.